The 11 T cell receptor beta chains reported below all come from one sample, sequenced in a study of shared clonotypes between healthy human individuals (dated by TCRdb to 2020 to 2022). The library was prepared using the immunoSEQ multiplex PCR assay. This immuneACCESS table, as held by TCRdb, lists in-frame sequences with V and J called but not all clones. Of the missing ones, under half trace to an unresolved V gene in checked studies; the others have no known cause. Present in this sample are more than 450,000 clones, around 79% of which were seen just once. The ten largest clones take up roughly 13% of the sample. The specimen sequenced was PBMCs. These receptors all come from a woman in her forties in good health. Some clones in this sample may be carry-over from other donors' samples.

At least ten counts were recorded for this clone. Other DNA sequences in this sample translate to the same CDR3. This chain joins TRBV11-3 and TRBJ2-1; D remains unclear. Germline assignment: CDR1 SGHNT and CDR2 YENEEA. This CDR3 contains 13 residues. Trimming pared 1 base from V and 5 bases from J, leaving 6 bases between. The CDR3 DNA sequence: TGTGCCAGCAGCTTAGGAGCCAACAATGAGCAGTTCTTC. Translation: CASSLGANNEQFF.

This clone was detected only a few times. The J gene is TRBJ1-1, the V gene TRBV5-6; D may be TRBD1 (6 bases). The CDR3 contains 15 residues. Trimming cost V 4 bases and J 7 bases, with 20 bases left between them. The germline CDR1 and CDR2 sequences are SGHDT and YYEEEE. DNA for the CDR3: TGTGCCAGCAGCCCGTTGAAGGGGGTCGCGATTGAAGCTTTCTTT. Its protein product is CASSPLKGVAIEAFF.

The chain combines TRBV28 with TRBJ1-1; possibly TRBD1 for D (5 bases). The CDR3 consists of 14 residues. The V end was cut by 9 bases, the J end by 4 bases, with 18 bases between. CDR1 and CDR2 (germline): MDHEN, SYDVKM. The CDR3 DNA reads TGTGCCAGTCGAACCGGGGCTGGGAGCACTGAAGCTTTCTTT. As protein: CASRTGAGSTEAFF.

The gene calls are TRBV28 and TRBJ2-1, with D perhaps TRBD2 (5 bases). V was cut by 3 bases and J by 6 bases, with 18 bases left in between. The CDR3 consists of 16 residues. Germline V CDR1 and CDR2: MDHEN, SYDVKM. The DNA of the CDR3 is TGTGCCAGCAGTTTGTTTCGGACTGGCCGTATCAATGAGCAGTTCTTC. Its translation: CASSLFRTGRINEQFF.

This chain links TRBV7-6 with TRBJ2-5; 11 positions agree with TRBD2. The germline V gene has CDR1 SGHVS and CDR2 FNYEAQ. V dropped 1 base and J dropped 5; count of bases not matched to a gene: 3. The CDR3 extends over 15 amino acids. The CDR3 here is CASSLEPSGRETQYF. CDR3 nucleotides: TGTGCCAGCAGCTTAGAACCTAGCGGGAGGGAGACCCAGTACTTC.

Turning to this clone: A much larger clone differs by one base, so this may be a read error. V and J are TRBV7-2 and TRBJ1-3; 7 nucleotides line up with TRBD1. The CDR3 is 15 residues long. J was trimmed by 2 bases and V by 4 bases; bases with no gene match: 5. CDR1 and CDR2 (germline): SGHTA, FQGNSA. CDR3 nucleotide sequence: TGTGCCAGCAGCTCCAGGGGGAGGGCTGGAAACACCATATATTTT. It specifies CASSSRGRAGNTIYF.

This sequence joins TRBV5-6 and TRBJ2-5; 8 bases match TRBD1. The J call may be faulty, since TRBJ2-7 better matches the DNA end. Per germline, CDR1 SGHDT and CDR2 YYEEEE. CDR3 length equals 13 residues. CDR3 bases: TGTGCCAGTGGGGACAGGAGCTCCTACGAGCAGTACTTC. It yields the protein CASGDRSSYEQYF.

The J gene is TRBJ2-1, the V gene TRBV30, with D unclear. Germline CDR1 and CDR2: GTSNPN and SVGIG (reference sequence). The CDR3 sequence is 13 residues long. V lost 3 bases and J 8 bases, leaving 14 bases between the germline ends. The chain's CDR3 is CAWSLGNSDEQFF. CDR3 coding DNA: TGTGCCTGGAGCTTAGGGAATTCGGATGAGCAGTTCTTC.

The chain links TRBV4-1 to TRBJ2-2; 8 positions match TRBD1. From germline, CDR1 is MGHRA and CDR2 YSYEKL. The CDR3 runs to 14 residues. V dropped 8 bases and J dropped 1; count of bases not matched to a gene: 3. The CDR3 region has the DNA TGCGCCAGCTTAGGACAGGGGAACACCGGGGAGCTGTTTTTT. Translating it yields CASLGQGNTGELFF.

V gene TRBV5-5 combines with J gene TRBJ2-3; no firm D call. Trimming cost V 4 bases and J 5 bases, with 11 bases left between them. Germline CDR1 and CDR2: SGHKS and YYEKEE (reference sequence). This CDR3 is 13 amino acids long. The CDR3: CASSPIILDTQYF. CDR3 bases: TGTGCCAGCAGCCCCATCATACTAGATACGCAGTATTTT.

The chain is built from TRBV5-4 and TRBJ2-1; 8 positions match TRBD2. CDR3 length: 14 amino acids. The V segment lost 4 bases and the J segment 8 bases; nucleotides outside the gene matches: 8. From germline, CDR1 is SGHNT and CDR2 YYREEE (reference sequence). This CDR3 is CASSPQAGEDEQFF. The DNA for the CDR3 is TGTGCCAGCAGCCCTCAAGCGGGAGAGGATGAGCAGTTCTTC.